Presented here are 26 T cell receptor beta chains from one specimen sequenced in a study of regulatory T cells in long-lasting Graves disease. Time point described: newly diagnosed GD, antithyroid drugs for less than 3 months. PBMC-derived RNA was used for the TCR library. The authors built TCR beta libraries using iRepertoire HTBI primers and Arm-PCR of CDR3 regions. TCRdb re-called the multiplex PCR reads with MiXCR, one entry per CDR3 protein. The sample comprises about 430,000 distinct CDR3 sequences, approximately 16% of which are singletons, and roughly 7.7% rests with the top ten. This sample was also put to use in a study of T cells in Graves' hyperthyroidism and ophthalmopathy.

The sequencing here drew on peripheral blood mononuclear cells (PBMCs), taken at new diagnosis, from a patient treated with antithyroid drugs. These receptors originate from a woman aged 40 to 50 with Graves disease.

This clonotype appeared a few times. The rearrangement uses TRBV20-1 and TRBJ2-5, with TRBD2 identical over 11 bases. CDR3 length equals 16 residues. Germline CDR1 DFQATT, CDR2 SNEGSKA (reference sequence). Germline trimming cut 3 bases from V and 10 bases from J; bases unmatched to any gene: 16. The CDR3, as DNA: TGCAGTGCTAGCCCGCGGGCTAGCGGGAGGCACCAGGGCCAGTACTTC. Its translation: CSASPRASGRHQGQYF.

This clonotype has a count of ten or more. This rearrangement joins TRBV5-1 to TRBJ1-1; 7 positions match TRBD1. In germline, CDR1 is SGHRS, CDR2 YFSETQ. The CDR3 spans 19 residues. The ends lost 0 bases at V and 0 bases at J; junction bases unmatched: 14. CDR3 nucleotide sequence: TGCGCCAGCAGCTTGGCCTTAGGCAGGGGGGGAATTATGAACACTGAAGCTTTCTTT. Translating it yields CASSLALGRGGIMNTEAFF.

Ten or more counts support this clonotype. The gene calls are TRBV24-1 and TRBJ1-5; D unclear. The CDR3 spans 13 residues. V was pared by 2 bases and J by 4 bases, with 5 bases between. Germline V gives CDR1 KGHDR, CDR2 SFDVKD. The DNA for the CDR3 is TGTGCCACCAGTGATTCGATGAATCAGCCCCAGCATTTT. Protein product: CATSDSMNQPQHF.

At least ten counts were recorded for this clonotype. V is TRBV10-3 and J is TRBJ2-7; 10 nucleotides agree with TRBD2. The CDR3 length is 15 residues. Looked up from germline, CDR1 is ENHRY and CDR2 is SYGVKD. With 6 bases clipped from V and 0 bases from J, the junction kept 5 bases outside the gene matches. CDR3 nucleotides: TGTGCCATCAGCCCCGGGACTAGCGTCTCCTACGAGCAGTACTTC. This sequence encodes CAISPGTSVSYEQYF.

V is TRBV5-4 and J is TRBJ2-5; 10 nucleotides align to TRBD1. V shed 4 bases and J 1 base; nucleotides not matched to a gene: 4. This CDR3 has 15 residues. CDR1 and CDR2 from the germline V gene are SGHNT and YYREEE (reference sequence). CDR3 sequence reads: CASSTGQGLQETQYF. In DNA form, the CDR3 reads TGTGCCAGCAGCACGGGACAGGGGCTCCAAGAGACCCAGTACTTC.

The sample holds many counts of this clonotype. The rearrangement joins TRBV10-3 to TRBJ1-6, with D uncertain. The germline V gene encodes CDR1 ENHRY and CDR2 SYGVKD. V lost 0 bases and J 8 bases, leaving 5 bases between the germline ends. This CDR3 has 13 amino acids. Written as DNA, the CDR3 is TGTGCCATCAGTGAGTCGAGGGATTCACCCCTCCACTTT. The encoded protein is CAISESRDSPLHF.

There are a few counts of this clonotype. The DNA of the CDR3 is TGCAGTGCTACTTCAGGGTACAATCAGCCCCAGCATTTT. Protein product: CSATSGYNQPQHF. The chain links TRBV20-1 to TRBJ1-5; a weak D match, TRBD1 (5 bases). From germline, CDR1 is DFQATT and CDR2 SNEGSKA (reference sequence). V was shortened by 4 bases and J by 3 bases, with 10 bases between the two germline ends. This CDR3 contains 13 residues.

Ten or more counts support this clonotype. The chain joins TRBV6-1 to TRBJ2-3; D remains ambiguous. The CDR3 has 13 amino acids. The V end was cut by 6 bases, the J end by 0 bases, with 7 bases between. Germline values: CDR1 MNHNS, CDR2 SASEGT. CDR3 nucleotides: TGTGCCAGCAGGGACGGTAGCACAGATACGCAGTATTTT. Protein: CASRDGSTDTQYF.

This clonotype was recorded many times. This chain uses TRBV3-1 with TRBJ2-7; D is possibly TRBD2 (5 bases). Trimming removed 4 bases from V and 0 bases from J, with 22 bases in between. CDR3 length: 18 amino acids. Germline V lookup: CDR1 LGHDT, CDR2 YNNKEL (reference sequence). The CDR3 nucleotides read TGTGCCAGCAGCCTCAAGTTGTCGTCCGGGATGAGCTCCTACGAGCAGTACTTC. It translates to CASSLKLSSGMSSYEQYF.

V usage is TRBV27 and J usage is TRBJ1-5; weak D call: TRBD1 (6 bases). The CDR3 is made up of 15 amino acids. Between the trimmed V and J ends, which lost 5 bases and 0 bases, there was a span of 11 bases. Germline V gene data show CDR1 as MNHEY and CDR2 as SMNVEV (reference sequence). CDR3 nucleotides: TGTGCCAGCAGTATGACAGGATATAGCAATCAGCCCCAGCATTTT. Its translation: CASSMTGYSNQPQHF.

This clonotype was seen repeatedly, ten times or more. The chain joins TRBV28 to TRBJ2-5; possibly TRBD1 for D (6 bases). The length of the CDR3 is 15 residues. Per germline, CDR1 MDHEN and CDR2 SYDVKM. V gave up 6 bases and J gave up 4 bases, with 18 bases separating them. The DNA for the CDR3 is TGTGCCAGCAGCCACACACAGGGTGGCGGAGAGACCCAGTACTTC. Protein sequence: CASSHTQGGGETQYF.

There are many counts of this clonotype. The genes are TRBV19 and TRBJ1-2, with D possibly TRBD1 on 6 matching bases. V was shortened by 5 bases and J by 3 bases, with 28 bases between the two germline ends. Germline-derived CDR1 and CDR2 are LNHDA and SQIVND (reference sequence). The length of the CDR3 is 19 residues. The CDR3 DNA reads TGTGCCAGTAGTGCACCCCCCTTTTTAGGGGGTAACCTCTACTATGGCTACACCTTC. Amino acids: CASSAPPFLGGNLYYGYTF. The full variable domain, rest sourced from reference TRBV19 and TRBJ1-2, is DGGITQSPKYLFRKEGQNVTLSCEQNLNHDAMYWYRQDPGQGLRLIYYSQIVNDFQKGDIAEGYSVSREKKESFPLTVTSAQKNPTAFYLCASSAPPFLGGNLYYGYTFGSGTRLTVV.

This rearrangement joins TRBV7-2 to TRBJ2-7; 7 bases are a match to TRBD2. CDR1 is SGHTA, CDR2 FQGNSA, per germline. After removal of 5 bases from V and 4 bases from J, the junction contained 8 bases not matched to a gene. The CDR3 loop spans 14 amino acids. As DNA, the CDR3 is TGTGCCAGCAGCCCCAGTCAGGGAGGGTACGAGCAGTACTTC. Encoded protein: CASSPSQGGYEQYF. Looking up the rest from reference TRBV7-2 and TRBJ2-7 gives the full variable domain: GAGVSQSPSNKVTEKGKDVELRCDPISGHTALYWYRQSLGQGLEFLIYFQGNSAPDKSGLPSDRFSAERTGGSVSTLTIQRTQQEDSAVYLCASSPSQGGYEQYFGPGTRLTVT.

This clonotype is termed medium-sized (0.01 to 0.1%). V is TRBV11-2 and J is TRBJ2-1; TRBD2 is a possible D gene (7 bases). The ends were cut back, 5 bases at V and 6 bases at J, with 14 bases in the middle. Germline CDR1 SGHAT, CDR2 FQNNGV. The CDR3 loop spans 14 amino acids. As DNA, the CDR3 is TGTGCCAGCAGCCAAGGGGGGGCCTTCAATGAGCAGTTCTTC. Amino acid sequence: CASSQGGAFNEQFF. The full variable domain, completed using reference TRBV11-2 and TRBJ2-1, is EAGVAQSPRYKIIEKRQSVAFWCNPISGHATLYWYQQILGQGPKLLIQFQNNGVVDDSQLPKDRFSAERLKGVDSTLKIQPAKLEDSAVYLCASSQGGAFNEQFFGPGTRLTVL.

The rearrangement links TRBV19 to TRBJ1-1; D is ambiguous. CDR1 LNHDA and CDR2 SQIVND come from the germline V gene (reference sequence). Trimming took off 8 bases at V and 3 bases at J, with 4 bases between the two ends. This CDR3 is built from 10 residues. This chain's CDR3 is CASRDTEAFF. The CDR3 region has the DNA TGTGCCAGTCGGGACACTGAAGCTTTCTTT.

This clonotype was recorded at least ten times. The chain employs TRBV11-3 and TRBJ2-3; D is perhaps TRBD2 (5 bases). The CDR3 runs to 14 residues. V was shortened by 3 bases and J by 4 bases, with 11 bases between the two germline ends. Germline CDR1 and CDR2: SGHNT and YENEEA. CDR3 bases: TGTGCCAGCAGCTTTATATCGGAGGCAGATACGCAGTATTTT. This sequence encodes CASSFISEADTQYF.

This clonotype has more than one count but fewer than ten. The CDR3 here is CASSPRPFPYTF. The CDR3 region has the DNA TGTGCCAGCTCACCACGGCCTTTTCCCTACACCTTC. V gene TRBV18 combines with J gene TRBJ1-2; no firm D call. The CDR3 is made up of 12 amino acids. V was clipped by 1 base and J by 10 bases, with 10 bases between them. CDR1 and CDR2 from the germline V gene are KGHSH and LQKENI.

V is TRBV11-2 and J is TRBJ2-3, with D possibly matching TRBD1 (6 bases). Germline V gene lookup returns CDR1 SGHAT and CDR2 FQNNGV. Trimming pared 3 bases from V and 11 bases from J, leaving 15 bases between. The CDR3 sequence is 13 residues long. CDR3 sequence reads: CASSFGQYNEQYF. CDR3 bases: TGTGCCAGCAGCTTCGGACAGTACAATGAGCAGTATTTT.

This clonotype has ten or more counts. The gene calls are TRBV20-1 and TRBJ2-1; 11 nucleotides line up with TRBD2. The trim removed 6 bases at V and 6 bases at J, leaving 7 bases unmatched. Germline V gene lookup returns CDR1 DFQATT and CDR2 SNEGSKA (reference sequence). The CDR3 runs to 14 residues. The CDR3 is CSAGSGTSGNEQFF. DNA of the CDR3: TGCAGTGCCGGGAGCGGGACTAGCGGCAATGAGCAGTTCTTC.

This chain links TRBV4-1 with TRBJ2-5; no firm D call. Trimming took off 1 base at V and 2 bases at J, with 11 bases between the two ends. The CDR3 spans 15 residues. Germline CDR1 and CDR2: MGHRA and YSYEKL. CDR3 sequence: CASSQGSYEQETQYF. The CDR3 DNA reads as TGCGCCAGCAGCCAAGGATCTTATGAACAAGAGACCCAGTACTTC.

This clonotype was observed a handful of times. The chain employs TRBV4-3 and TRBJ2-7, with 12 bases aligning to TRBD2. The CDR3 is 17 residues long. The V and J ends lost 2 bases and 6 bases, in that order; junction bases with no gene match: 11. Germline assignment: CDR1 LGHNA and CDR2 YSLEER. CDR3 coding DNA: TGCGCCAGCAGCCAAACCTACCTGACTAGCGGGAGCTTCGAGCAGTACTTC. Amino acid sequence: CASSQTYLTSGSFEQYF.

Points on this clonotype: A clone one base away is much larger, so this may be a read error. The V gene is TRBV27, the J gene TRBJ2-4; tentative D call: TRBD1 (8 bases). The CDR3 spans 16 residues. Germline CDR1 and CDR2: MNHEY and SMNVEV (reference sequence). In nucleotides, the CDR3 is TGTGCCAGCAGTTCCCGACAGGGGACTATAAAAAACACTCAGTACTTC. This translates into CASSSRQGTIKNTQYF.

The V and J genes are TRBV15 and TRBJ1-1; tentative D call: TRBD1 (5 bases). Trimming left V 0 bases short and J 0 bases short, with 14 bases between. This CDR3 is 17 amino acids long. The V gene's germline CDR1 is LNHNV and CDR2 YYDKDF (reference sequence). Written as DNA, the CDR3 is TGTGCCACCAGCAGAGATCGGACATCGATTATGAACACTGAAGCTTTCTTT. This codes for CATSRDRTSIMNTEAFF.

This clonotype came up many times. The chain recombines TRBV4-1 with TRBJ2-3, with D unresolved. This CDR3 region has 14 residues. The V end lost 7 bases, the J end lost 1 base, and 12 bases lay between the germline ends. The germline gives CDR1 MGHRA, CDR2 YSYEKL. The CDR3 DNA is TGCGCCAGCAACCGGCCGCCTGGCACAGATACGCAGTATTTT. Amino acids: CASNRPPGTDTQYF.

In the case of this clonotype: A read error may be the cause here, since a much bigger clone is one base away. The conserved phenylalanine or tryptophan normally closing the CDR3 is absent here, so this likely arose from a read error. This rearrangement joins TRBV11-2 to TRBJ2-5; 7 nucleotides agree with TRBD1. This CDR3 has 16 amino acids. Germline CDR1 is SGHAT and CDR2 is FQNNGV. V was clipped by 5 bases and J by 1 base; unmatched bases: 10. CDR3 protein: CASSRGVDRIQETQYV. The CDR3 nucleotides read TGTGCCAGCAGCAGAGGAGTGGACAGGATCCAAGAGACCCAGTACGTC.

At least ten counts were recorded for this clonotype. The chain carries TRBV11-1 and TRBJ2-3, with D possibly called TRBD1 or TRBD2 (6 bases each). Trimming removed 6 bases at V and 0 bases at J, with 10 bases between. Germline V gene lookup returns CDR1 SGHAT and CDR2 FQDESV (reference sequence). The CDR3 covers 14 residues. DNA for the CDR3: TGTGCCAGCAGGGGGGGCAGGAGCACAGATACGCAGTATTTT. It specifies CASRGGRSTDTQYF.